The T cell receptor beta chain described here comes from a study of shared clonotypes between healthy human individuals. General observations from the study: Across several donors, naive CD4 shared around 5.3%, naive CD8 more than 3%, memory CD4 2% to 2.5%, memory CD8 about 0.4%. Larger estimated richness was generally recorded for naive subsets relative to memory subsets.

Under the authors' procedure: ImmunoSEQ yielded junction-only sequences lacking quality scores, so filtering differed. Sequencing was performed with immunoSEQ multiplex PCR; in TCRdb, only in-frame clones are kept and a portion is missing. Clone size and the V and J calls come from that table; the DNA yielded D and trimming. This table holds around 980,000 clones, about four fifths found once. This CDR3 has 15 residues. Trimming took 6 bases from V and 7 from J; bases not matched to a gene: 11. CDR1 is SGHTA and CDR2 is FQGNSA in the germline V gene. In this sample, this clone turned up once. Its target is not known.

The TCR comes from a man aged 18 to 29 in good health. Some clones in this sample may be carry-over from other donors' samples. The sample was memory CD4+ T cells from PBMCs. Subset here: CD45RA-negative fraction. V gene TRBV7-2 combines with J gene TRBJ1-4, with 7 bases lining up with TRBD1. Here the CDR3 reads CASSLIGRGSEKLFF. CDR3 bases: TGTGCCAGCAGTCTAATCGGCAGGGGGAGTGAAAAACTGTTTTTT.